The next 24 T cell receptor beta chains were all read from a single sample in a study of blood T cell repertoires in COVID-19. Clones were read by immunoSEQ multiplex PCR, and TCRdb kept only the in-frame ones, dropping some. The sample carries roughly 300,000 clones, about 86% recorded once. The sample comprised PBMCs or T cells enriched from blood (not recorded which). The receptors come from a woman in her 40s with acute COVID-19.

This clone was recorded a few times. V is TRBV6-5 and J is TRBJ2-4, with D maybe TRBD1 (6 bases). This CDR3 spans 14 amino acids. Germline CDR1 MNHEY, CDR2 SVGAGI. Trimming stripped 7 bases from V and 6 bases from J, with 16 bases between. The DNA of the CDR3 is TGTGCCAGCATGGTGGGGGCCCCCTCAAACATTCAGTACTTC. Amino acids: CASMVGAPSNIQYF.

V is TRBV7-2 and J is TRBJ2-7; D not certain. The CDR3 totals 11 residues. The germline V gene has CDR1 SGHTA and CDR2 FQGNSA. V was shortened by 6 bases and J by 3 bases, with 6 bases between the two germline ends. DNA of the CDR3: TGTGCCAGCAGTCGAGGCTACGAGCAGTACTTC. This translates into CASSRGYEQYF.

The genes are TRBV7-8 and TRBJ2-1, with 8 bases lining up with TRBD1. The CDR3 contains 17 residues. Germline V lookup: CDR1 SGHVS, CDR2 FQNEAQ. V was clipped by 5 bases and J by 7 bases; unmatched bases: 16. CDR3 bases: TGTGCCAGCAGCCAACTCCTAAAAGAGACAGGGGTTAATGAGCAGTTCTTC. Translating gives CASSQLLKETGVNEQFF.

The genes are TRBV5-1 and TRBJ2-3; TRBD1 matches 8 bases. This CDR3 is built from 15 residues. Unmatched junction bases numbered 4, after V lost 4 bases and J lost 0 bases. Germline CDR1 reads SGHRS; CDR2 reads YFSETQ. The CDR3 region is CASSVQGGSTDTQYF. The CDR3 coding sequence is TGCGCCAGCAGCGTACAGGGGGGTAGCACAGATACGCAGTATTTT.

This chain links TRBV4-1 with TRBJ2-7; tentative D call: TRBD2 (5 bases). The CDR3 sequence is 15 residues long. CDR1 is MGHRA and CDR2 is YSYEKL in the germline V gene. V gave up 4 bases and J gave up 0 bases, with 13 bases separating them. CDR3: CASSLPDYCSYEQYF. The DNA of the CDR3 is TGCGCCAGCAGCCTCCCAGACTACTGCTCCTACGAGCAGTACTTC.

This clone has a handful of counts. The chain joins TRBV5-5 to TRBJ1-2; 9 bases line up with TRBD1. There are 14 residues in the CDR3. V was clipped by 2 bases and J by 4 bases; unmatched bases: 3. Per germline, CDR1 SGHKS and CDR2 YYEKEE (reference sequence). The CDR3 protein is CASSLGDRAYGYTF. Written as DNA, the CDR3 is TGTGCCAGCAGCTTAGGGGACAGGGCCTATGGCTACACCTTC.

This clone was observed a few times. V gene TRBV4-3 combines with J gene TRBJ1-3; no firm D call. CDR1 is LGHNA and CDR2 is YSLEER in the germline V gene. This CDR3 is 15 amino acids long. Trimming removed 2 bases at V and 4 bases at J, with 12 bases between. The CDR3 DNA sequence: TGCGCCAGCAGCCAACGAGGTGGTCCCGGAAACACCATATATTTT. Encoded protein: CASSQRGGPGNTIYF.

This rearrangement joins TRBV27 to TRBJ2-7, with 10 bases fitting TRBD2. Germline V gene data show CDR1 as MNHEY and CDR2 as SMNVEV (reference sequence). After removal of 2 bases from V and 3 bases from J, the junction contained 13 bases not matched to a gene. This CDR3 region has 18 residues. CDR3: CASSLSSLAGVNFYEQYF. CDR3 sequence (DNA): TGTGCCAGCAGTTTAAGCAGCCTAGCGGGAGTTAACTTCTACGAGCAGTACTTC.

This sequence joins TRBV7-3 and TRBJ2-7, with 8 bases lining up with TRBD2. This CDR3 region has 11 residues. Per the germline V gene, CDR1 is SGHTA and CDR2 is FQGTGA. The V and J ends lost 5 bases and 9 bases, in that order; junction bases with no gene match: 3. Here the CDR3 reads CASSTGGAQYF. The CDR3 nucleotides read TGTGCCAGCAGCACCGGGGGGGCGCAGTACTTC.

This clone has just a few counts. The chain employs TRBV27 and TRBJ2-3, with a tentative D call TRBD2 (6 bases). Trimming shortened V by 1 base and J by 2 bases, and 13 bases separated the two germline ends. The CDR3 loop spans 16 amino acids. In germline, CDR1 is MNHEY, CDR2 SMNVEV (reference sequence). The CDR3 sequence: CASSLFVERATDTQYF. The CDR3 DNA reads as TGTGCCAGCAGTTTATTCGTCGAGCGGGCCACAGATACGCAGTATTTT.

The chain combines TRBV9 with TRBJ1-5; D not certain. V shed 7 bases and J shed 0 bases, with 32 bases lying between them. The CDR3 length is 21 residues. Germline V CDR1 and CDR2: SGDLS, YYNGEE. DNA of the CDR3: TGTGCCAGCCACACGGCCCAGAGAGAATGGCGGGTTCCATATAGCAATCAGCCCCAGCATTTT. It codes for CASHTAQREWRVPYSNQPQHF.

This chain uses TRBV19 with TRBJ2-3; tentatively, D is TRBD1 (6 bases). The CDR3 loop spans 16 amino acids. Between the trimmed V and J ends, which lost 5 bases and 2 bases, there was a span of 17 bases. Germline values: CDR1 LNHDA, CDR2 SQIVND (reference sequence). CDR3 DNA sequence: TGTGCCAGTAGTCTAAGGACAGCCGGTCCCACAGATACGCAGTATTTT. Translating it yields CASSLRTAGPTDTQYF.

This clone was counted a few times. V gene TRBV5-1 combines with J gene TRBJ1-2; TRBD1 aligns across 9 bases. The CDR3 is made up of 15 amino acids. After removal of 0 bases from V and 8 bases from J, the junction contained 8 bases not matched to a gene. The germline CDR1 and CDR2 sequences are SGHRS and YFSETQ. The CDR3 region has the DNA TGCGCCAGCAGCTTGGATACGGGACAGGGTTCAGGCTACACCTTC. This codes for CASSLDTGQGSGYTF.

The chain combines TRBV6-5 with TRBJ2-7, with 9 bases aligning to TRBD1. The J segment lost 6 bases and the V segment lost 6 bases, leaving 9 bases of the junction unmatched. The V gene's germline CDR1 is MNHEY and CDR2 SVGAGI. CDR3 length equals 14 residues. The DNA of the CDR3 is TGTGCCAGCAGGGGGACAGGGACCCCCCGCGAGCAGTACTTC. This gives the protein CASRGTGTPREQYF.

The J gene is TRBJ2-7, the V gene TRBV7-6; tentatively, D is TRBD2 (5 bases). This CDR3 has 15 residues. V was pared by 5 bases and J by 0 bases, with 14 bases between. Germline V gene data show CDR1 as SGHVS and CDR2 as FNYEAQ. The CDR3 here is CASSAATGNSYEQYF. CDR3 DNA: TGTGCCAGCAGCGCAGCAACGGGGAACTCCTACGAGCAGTACTTC.

The CDR3 coding sequence is TGCGCCAGCAGCCAATCCCACCGGGAGCCTGGCTATGGCTACACCTTC. It yields the protein CASSQSHREPGYGYTF. The chain couples TRBV4-3 to TRBJ1-2, with D unresolved. The CDR3 loop spans 16 amino acids. V lost 2 bases to trimming and J lost 4 bases, with 17 bases between them. CDR1 and CDR2 (germline): LGHNA, YSLEER.

The chain joins TRBV27 to TRBJ2-3; D is perhaps TRBD2 (6 bases). V lost 1 base, J lost 1 base, and 21 bases lay in between. The germline gives CDR1 MNHEY, CDR2 SMNVEV (reference sequence). The CDR3 length is 19 residues. CDR3 loop: CASSLFVADRLGGTDTQYF. The DNA for the CDR3 is TGTGCCAGCAGTTTATTCGTGGCCGACCGACTAGGGGGCACAGATACGCAGTATTTT.

This clone was observed once. V usage is TRBV28 and J usage is TRBJ2-5, with a possible D match to TRBD2 (7 bases). The CDR3 spans 16 residues. Germline V CDR1 and CDR2: MDHEN, SYDVKM. The V end was cut by 1 base, the J end by 6 bases, with 18 bases between. The CDR3 is CASSLLSGGGLKTQYF. As DNA, the CDR3 is TGTGCCAGCAGTTTATTGTCGGGGGGCGGTTTGAAGACCCAGTACTTC.

The V call is TRBV19, the J call TRBJ2-5, with 9 bases lining up with TRBD2. CDR3 length: 14 amino acids. Germline values: CDR1 LNHDA, CDR2 SQIVND (reference sequence). The V gene end was trimmed by 1 base and the J gene end by 5 bases; junction bases not matched to a gene: 2. CDR3 coding DNA: TGTGCCAGTAGTATAGCTAGCGGGACGGAGACCCAGTACTTC. Residues: CASSIASGTETQYF. Full variable domain (missing parts from reference TRBV19 and TRBJ2-5): DGGITQSPKYLFRKEGQNVTLSCEQNLNHDAMYWYRQDPGQGLRLIYYSQIVNDFQKGDIAEGYSVSREKKESFPLTVTSAQKNPTAFYLCASSIASGTETQYFGPGTRLLVL.

The genes are TRBV4-2 and TRBJ1-2, with D perhaps TRBD1 (6 bases). V was shortened by 0 bases and J by 5 bases, with 13 bases between the two germline ends. The CDR3 runs 15 residues. Germline CDR1 reads LGHNA; CDR2 reads YNFKEQ. The CDR3 sequence is CASSQEFRGGYGYTF. In DNA form, the CDR3 reads TGTGCCAGCAGCCAAGAATTCAGGGGCGGGTATGGCTACACCTTC.

The V gene is TRBV4-3, the J gene TRBJ1-2; 10 bases line up with TRBD1. CDR3 length: 15 residues. Germline loops: CDR1 LGHNA, CDR2 YSLEER. V shed 1 base and J 4 bases; nucleotides not matched to a gene: 3. The CDR3 DNA reads TGCGCCAGCAGCCAAGGACAGGGGGCGCGCTATGGCTACACCTTC. Encoded protein: CASSQGQGARYGYTF.

The chain couples TRBV10-3 to TRBJ2-3, with 11 nucleotides matching TRBD2. Germline-derived CDR1 and CDR2 are ENHRY and SYGVKD. This CDR3 contains 15 residues. V gave up 6 bases and J gave up 6 bases; unmatched junction bases: 8. CDR3 coding DNA: TGTGCCATCAGCCTGATAGCGGGAGGGGAGGATACGCAGTATTTT. Residues: CAISLIAGGEDTQYF.

This chain joins TRBV19 and TRBJ2-1, with D possibly being TRBD2 (5 bases). V lost 3 bases and J 12 bases, leaving 15 bases between the germline ends. Germline lookup yields CDR1 LNHDA and CDR2 SQIVND (reference sequence). CDR3 length: 13 residues. CDR3 nucleotides: TGTGCCAGTAGTATGAGACCGGCCCTAGCGCAGTTCTTC. Protein sequence: CASSMRPALAQFF.

This clone was counted between two and nine times. The J gene is TRBJ2-2, the V gene TRBV2; D unclear. Germline values: CDR1 SNHLY, CDR2 FYNNEI. The V end lost 4 bases, the J end lost 1 base, and 10 bases lay between the germline ends. The CDR3 is 15 residues long. The CDR3 protein is CASSGNSLNTGELFF. Written as DNA, the CDR3 is TGTGCCAGCAGTGGAAACTCCTTGAACACCGGGGAGCTGTTTTTT.